A single T cell receptor (beta chain) is shown here with its context. Its antigen specificity is not known. The record has no base qualities; no much larger clone is one base away. V has 2 bases trimmed and J has 1 base trimmed; junction bases matching no gene number 4. Measured from the cysteine to the phenylalanine, the CDR3 is 16 residues long. Only the CDR3 part of the read is kept: 48 bases, read in frame from the first base. CDR1 and CDR2, per the germline V gene (reference sequence), are LNHDA and SQIVND. The data were obtained in a study of cytomegalovirus exposure and HLA in healthy donors (TCRdb year 2017). Some background on the complete study: In an earlier analysis of about 560 of the donors, 276 Gb of sequence data and 90 million to 120 million unique TCR beta sequences from some 170 million T cells were reported. An early release that covered roughly 600 HLA-typed donors contained about 300 gigabases of sequencing data and tens of millions of unique TCR sequences. Of the 300 to 500 genotyped donors, approximately 80% were placed in the genetic ancestry cluster associated with self-reported Caucasian donors. The study aimed to test whether cataloging public T cell receptors could reveal signatures of past pathogen exposure. The T cell repertoires of under 750 subjects were profiled by immunosequencing and related to cytomegalovirus serostatus. A separate validation cohort of about 110 different subjects was used in addition to the approximately 700-subject first cohort. To predict cytomegalovirus infection status, the study combined high-throughput TCR immunosequencing, statistical association of individual TCRs with disease status, and machine learning. A later analysis re-examined previously published TCR beta repertoires from about 670 donors and added high-resolution HLA genotyping to investigate patterns of TCR occurrence. The later analysis used no new phenotypic data to find candidate immune exposures, relying instead on TCR beta sequences and their occurrence across donors. To decide whether each TCR beta V gene segment behaved as functional or pseudogenic, an earlier analysis of several hundred of the donors relied on high-throughput TCR beta sequencing. Donor age, sex, ethnicity and CMV serostatus were compiled together with the repertoire data. In a later genetic analysis, genome-wide SNP genotypes for about three fifths of the roughly 670 donors were used, and that subset was treated as a discovery cohort. All discovery cohort repertoires had been generated using a single sequencing platform. HLA typing covered class I and class II loci at four-digit resolution. Typing coverage differed by locus: A, B, C, DRB1 and DQB1 were typed in roughly 620-640 donors, DQA1 in about 500, DPA1 in some 600, and DPB1 in 450 to 490. Roughly 5 DR-DQ haplotypes were handled as single units for association and clustering, since linkage in the cohort was strong. Among about 370 genotyped donors of the cohort, an average of around 220,000 unique TCR beta nucleotide sequences was sequenced per donor, of which about 19% were non-productive. The full study reports these points: The presence/absence analyses assumed that sequencing depth was roughly uniform across donors, and that assumption may not be true. Broadly in line with IMGT annotations, most TCR beta V segments showed up in productive rearrangements about 87% or about 30% of the time in an earlier analysis of approximately 640 of the donors. Some IMGT-functional V segments, including TRBV6-2 and TRBV6-3, could not be distinguished by the 87-base-pair reads and were therefore excluded. Most TCR sequences were seen in very few donors, while some public TCRs were found in many individuals. In the study, approximately 150 TCR beta chains were listed as associated with cytomegalovirus. Only TCR beta chains were sequenced in this cohort, and the absence of alpha or paired-chain data limited detectable features. In vitro tests confirmed that three of the cytomegalovirus-associated TCR beta chains recognize cytomegalovirus antigens. The classifier was reported to diagnose cytomegalovirus status with high specificity and sensitivity in both the original and validation cohorts. A later analysis found that TCR association rates varied across HLA loci, with DRB1 alleles showing the most associated TCRs and HLA-C alleles the fewest. Because counts were too low, under 20 rarely observed V segments, including chromosome 9 orphons, were left out of the earlier analysis of roughly 600 of the donors. A later genetic analysis associated a missense DCLRE1C variant with V-gene and J-gene trimming of TCR beta chains, and an independent cohort replicated the association. Because HLA typing was missing for some donors at each locus, association tests included only the typed subset. For the cohort, immune exposure information was limited to CMV serostatus. A group of highly shared sequence variants was considered likely to be a technical artifact of the sequencing pipeline. The authors suggested that the approach could potentially be extended to other disease states and immunological phenotypes. Strong co-occurrence of HLA alleles, especially DR and DQ, made assigning TCR associations to individual alleles difficult. According to a later analysis, most CMV-associated TCR beta chains appeared to be HLA-restricted, and the HLA associations seemed to be driven largely by CMV exposure. A later analysis reported that several top co-occurrence clusters appeared linked to parvovirus B19, influenza, CMV and Epstein-Barr virus. Linkage disequilibrium might explain the correlated functional status among segregating V segments, but an unknown experimental factor could not be ruled out. A later analysis associated about 17,000 TCR beta sequences with specific HLA alleles at a false discovery rate of 0.05. A later analysis found that HLA-associated TCR beta chains were more clonally expanded and had lower generation probabilities than equally common non-associated chains. Compared with the approximately 700-donor mean, donors in an Asian-associated ancestry cluster had fewer N-insertions in productive TCRs, according to a later genetic analysis. A further reported finding was that TCR beta sequences accurately predicted the HLA-A and HLA-B alleles for most subjects in the first cohort.

Libraries were constructed by the immunoSEQ multiplex PCR assay. For the multiplex PCR, a mixture combining 60 forward primers for TCR Vbeta segments and 13 reverse primers for TCR Jbeta segments was used. A multiplex PCR assay on genomic DNA amplified the CDR3 region of rearranged TCR beta genes. The Illumina HiSeq System was used to sequence the amplified TCR beta libraries as 87-base-pair reads. The authors' pipeline ran thus. Across the 670 or so repertoires, a later analysis counted 75 million to 90 million unique TCR beta chains, some 11 million of which were shared by at least two donors. A nearest-neighbor algorithm error-corrected the raw reads and collapsed the reads into unique sequences, merging closely related sequences to remove PCR and sequencing errors. CDR3 sequences were aligned to IMGT reference sequences to assign V, D and J gene segments. For a sequence to be retained, a match of at least six nucleotides to both a V gene segment and a J gene segment was required. A rearrangement counted as productive if the CDR3 had no stop codons and remained in frame with V and J, and every other rearrangement counted as non-productive. CDR3 was defined by IMGT convention, running from the second conserved V-encoded cysteine to the conserved J-encoded phenylalanine. The earlier analysis of about 500 of the donors excluded sequences that lacked an unambiguous match to a single V gene segment. In an earlier analysis of approximately 590 of the donors, V segments were called functional above 56.7% productive rearrangements and were called segregating when the between-donor standard deviation exceeded 5%. A statistical classification framework was built for diagnosing cytomegalovirus status from the catalog of TCR beta chain sequences. In a later analysis, TCR nucleotide sequences were compared against IMGT/GENE-DB human TR gene sequences so that V and J genes could be assigned. A later analysis assigned CDR3 sequences and most-parsimonious VDJ recombination scenarios with the TCRdist pipeline. In a later analysis, each TCR beta chain was defined by its CDR3 amino acid sequence together with its V-gene family, and reads lacking a unique V-gene family were excluded. To address suspected cross-contamination and a sequencing artifact, a later analysis removed 550 to 750 highly shared, low-generation-probability nucleotide sequences. In a later analysis, a clonal expansion index for each public chain was calculated from normalized within-repertoire ranks of inferred template counts. In a later analysis, generation probabilities were computed using a VDJ recombination model fitted to out-of-frame rearrangements, and the results were checked against IGoR. In a later analysis, hypergeometric tests were used to score TCR-TCR, TCR-HLA and TCR-CMV co-occurrence, with a repertoire-size bias correction applied to TCR pairs. To estimate false discovery rates, a later analysis permuted the HLA or CMV assignments 20 times. In a later analysis, co-occurring TCRs were grouped using DBSCAN, and TCRdist sequence similarity was added for clustering within HLA-allele-positive subsets. Repertoires with fewer than 30,000 or more than 120,000 public chains were left out of co-occurrence clustering, as were five repertoires with anomalous nucleotide sharing. TCRdb stores this immuneACCESS table with in-frame sequences only. Part of the clones is absent; in the studies checked, under half of the shortfall reflects unresolved V genes, and no reason is known for the rest. V, J and clone size were drawn from that table, and D and trimming were deduced from the DNA. This sample is represented by fewer than 150,000 clones; roughly three quarters of them were singletons. The top ten clonotypes cover 5% to 5.5% of the sample.

The cohort consisted of 650 to 700 healthy bone marrow donors. At the time of sampling, all cohort members were nominally healthy, though unrecorded immune exposures were likely present. The donor was CMV seronegative and belonged to the group of 350 or so seronegative cohort members. Every donor gave a peripheral blood sample, and the peripheral blood mononuclear cells from that sample were used for TCR beta sequencing. The Qiagen DNeasy Blood Extraction Kit was used to extract genomic DNA from the blood cell samples. The source of this sequence is a male donor in good health and CMV-seronegative. Here the chain combines TRBV19 and TRBJ2-3; the central 9 bases match TRBD2. The sequenced sample consisted of PBMCs. At the DNA level, the sequence is TGTGCCAGTAGTATATGGAGACTAGCGGGCACAGATACGCAGTATTTT. This codes for CASSIWRLAGTDTQYF.